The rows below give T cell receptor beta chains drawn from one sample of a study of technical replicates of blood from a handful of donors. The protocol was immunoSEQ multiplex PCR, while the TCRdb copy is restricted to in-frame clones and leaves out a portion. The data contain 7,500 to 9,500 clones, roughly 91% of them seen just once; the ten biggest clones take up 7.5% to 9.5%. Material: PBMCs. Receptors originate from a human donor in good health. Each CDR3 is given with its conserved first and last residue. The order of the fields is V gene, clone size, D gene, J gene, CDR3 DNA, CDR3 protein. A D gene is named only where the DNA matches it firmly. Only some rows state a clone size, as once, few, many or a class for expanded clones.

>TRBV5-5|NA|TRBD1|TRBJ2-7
TGTGCCAGCAGCTGGATGGACAGGGACTACGAGCAGTACTTC
CASSWMDRDYEQYF
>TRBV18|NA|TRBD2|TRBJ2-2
TGTGCCAGCTCACCGCGGACTAGCGGGAACACCGGGGAGCTGTTTTTT
CASSPRTSGNTGELFF
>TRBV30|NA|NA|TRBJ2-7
TGTGCCTGGAGTGTATGGCAATACGAGCAGTACTTC
CAWSVWQYEQYF
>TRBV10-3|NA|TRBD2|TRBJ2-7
TGTGCCATCAGTTCCCTTGGGACGGCTAGCGGGTCCTACGAGCAGTACTTC
CAISSLGTASGSYEQYF
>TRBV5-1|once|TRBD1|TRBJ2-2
TGCGCCAGCAGCGCGACAGGGGAAAGGACCGGGGAGCTGTTTTTT
CASSATGERTGELFF
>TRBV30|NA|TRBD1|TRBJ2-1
TGTGCCTGGAGTGTTGGGACAGGTTCCTACAATGAGCAGTTCTTC
CAWSVGTGSYNEQFF
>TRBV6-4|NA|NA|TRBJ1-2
TGTGCCAGCAGTGACTACCACAGGGACTATGGCTACACCTTC
CASSDYHRDYGYTF
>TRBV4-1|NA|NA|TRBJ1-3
TGCGCCAGCAGCCAAGAAGGGACATTTGGAAACACCATATATTTT
CASSQEGTFGNTIYF
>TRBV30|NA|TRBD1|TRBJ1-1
TGTGCCTGGAGTGTAAGACAGGGGTTGAACACTGAAGCTTTCTTT
CAWSVRQGLNTEAFF
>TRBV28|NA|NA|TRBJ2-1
TGTGCCAGCAGTTCGGGACTTTTGGGGCAGTTCTTC
CASSSGLLGQFF
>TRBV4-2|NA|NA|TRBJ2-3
TGTGCCAGCATCCGACTAGGGACAGATACGCAGTATTTT
CASIRLGTDTQYF
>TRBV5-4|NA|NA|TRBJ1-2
TGTGCCAGCAGCCGGGGGGAGGGTGGCTACACCTTC
CASSRGEGGYTF
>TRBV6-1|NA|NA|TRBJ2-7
TGTGCCAGCAGTGAACAGATGCCGTCCTACGAGCAGTACTTC
CASSEQMPSYEQYF
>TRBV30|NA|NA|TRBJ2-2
TGTGCCTGGAGTCCCCAGGGAACCGGGGAGCTGTTTTTT
CAWSPQGTGELFF
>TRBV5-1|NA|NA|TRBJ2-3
TGCGCCAGCACCGACCTCGGGAGTACAGATACGCAGTATTTT
CASTDLGSTDTQYF
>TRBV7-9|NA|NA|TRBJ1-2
TGTGCCAGCAGCCAAAGGGACTTCTATGGCTACACCTTC
CASSQRDFYGYTF
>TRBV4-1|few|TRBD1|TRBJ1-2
TGCGCCAGCAGCCCAGCAGAAGGACAGGGTAACTATGGCTACACCTTC
CASSPAEGQGNYGYTF
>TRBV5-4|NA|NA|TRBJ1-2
TGTGCCAGCAGCTTTAAGGGAGGTAACTATGGCTACACCTTC
CASSFKGGNYGYTF
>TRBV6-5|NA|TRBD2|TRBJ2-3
TGTGCCAGCAGTCGGACTAGCGGAAAAGGAGATACGCAGTATTTT
CASSRTSGKGDTQYF
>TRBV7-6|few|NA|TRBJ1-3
TGTGCCAGCAGCATGACAGTCGGAAACACCATATATTTT
CASSMTVGNTIYF
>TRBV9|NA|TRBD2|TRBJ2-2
TGTGCCAGCAGCCCTCGGGAGGCCTGGGAGACCGGGGAGCTGTTTTTT
CASSPREAWETGELFF
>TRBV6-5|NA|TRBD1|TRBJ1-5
TGTGCCAGCAGCCGGGACAGGTTTAGCAATCAGCCCCAGCATTTT
CASSRDRFSNQPQHF
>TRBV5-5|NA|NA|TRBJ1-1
TGTGCCAGCAGCTTTTACGGTTTGAACACTGAAGCTTTCTTT
CASSFYGLNTEAFF
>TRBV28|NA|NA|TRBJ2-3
TGTGCCAGCAGTTTTTCCCAGGGCACAGATACGCAGTATTTT
CASSFSQGTDTQYF
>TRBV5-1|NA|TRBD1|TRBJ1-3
TGCGCCAGCAGCTTCCTACTGACAGGGGGCGACTCTGGAAACACCATATATTTT
CASSFLLTGGDSGNTIYF
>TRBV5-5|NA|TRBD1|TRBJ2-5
TGTGCCAGCAGCCTAGGACAGGGCGCAATGGAGACCCAGTACTTC
CASSLGQGAMETQYF
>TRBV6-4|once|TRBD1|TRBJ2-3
TGTGCCAGCAGTGACGGACAGGGGGCAGATACGCAGTATTTT
CASSDGQGADTQYF